This TCR beta chain stems from a study of CD8 T cells in ankylosing spondylitis. This clonotype occurred a few times. Construction of TCR beta libraries was performed using quantitative 5'-RACE with molecular barcodes. Each CDR3 protein gets one entry after TCRdb re-called the 5' RACE reads with MiXCR. Among approximately 28,000 distinct CDR3 sequences listed, approximately 7.9% were seen once. The TCR was taken from a male donor with ankylosing spondylitis or in good health (not recorded which). The sample consisted of blood.

The CDR3 coding sequence is TGTGCCAGCAGCTTGGGGGTTTCTCCGGGCGTTCAGGGGTTCTTC. As protein: CASSLGVSPGVQGFF. The chain carries TRBV7-9 and TRBJ2-1; D tentatively reads TRBD1 or TRBD2 (5 bases each). Per germline, CDR1 SEHNR and CDR2 FQNEAQ (reference sequence). There are 15 residues in the CDR3. Trimming stripped 3 bases from V and 15 bases from J, with 24 bases between.